A single sample is the source of the 31 T cell receptor beta chains below, sequenced in a study of T cells in Graves' hyperthyroidism and ophthalmopathy. TCR beta CDR3 region amplification was performed from RNA transcripts. The primer set for the first-round RT-PCR of the TCR CDR3 was HTBI. One entry per CDR3 protein, called by TCRdb with MiXCR from the multiplex PCR reads. The repertoire includes a few hundred thousand distinct CDR3 sequences, roughly 18% of them detected once, and over 35% sits in the top ten. The sequencing input was blood. These receptors all come from a young man with Graves' ophthalmopathy.

This clonotype was observed a few times. This chain uses TRBV6-1 with TRBJ1-5, with D possibly being TRBD1 (5 bases). The CDR3 is 16 residues long. Trimming took 1 base from V and 3 from J, leaving 13 bases between them. Per germline, CDR1 MNHNS and CDR2 SASEGT. The CDR3 DNA reads as TGTGCCAGCAGTGAAGACCCGGGGACGATCAATCAGCCCCAGCATTTT. It codes for CASSEDPGTINQPQHF.

As concerns this clonotype: Because it lacks the conserved phenylalanine or tryptophan at the end, this CDR3 is likely a read error. V is TRBV3-1 and J is TRBJ1-5, with a possible D match to TRBD1 (6 bases). Deletions cut 2 bases from V and 4 bases from J, with 6 bases between. The CDR3 consists of 13 residues. Germline-derived CDR1 and CDR2 are LGHDT and YNNKEL (reference sequence). The CDR3 here is CASSQTGNQPQHL. In DNA, the CDR3 is TGTGCCAGCAGCCAAACAGGGAATCAGCCCCAGCATCTT.

The J gene is TRBJ1-2, the V gene TRBV11-2, with 10 bases that match TRBD1. The CDR3 has 14 residues. V shed 5 bases and J 4 bases; nucleotides not matched to a gene: 4. Germline V CDR1 and CDR2: SGHAT, FQNNGV. CDR3 sequence: CASSRGDRGYGYTF. For the CDR3, the DNA is TGTGCCAGCAGCAGGGGGGACAGGGGCTATGGCTACACCTTC.

Notes on this clonotype: This may be a read error: a much more frequent sequence differs by one nucleotide. The conserved final phenylalanine or tryptophan is absent from the CDR3, which likely points to a read error. The gene calls are TRBV3-1 and TRBJ1-2; tentative D call: TRBD1 (5 bases). The germline V and J ends were trimmed by 5 bases and 6 bases, with 19 bases remaining between them. Germline CDR1 is LGHDT and CDR2 is YNNKEL (reference sequence). The CDR3 contains 15 residues. The CDR3 DNA follows: TGTGCCAGCAGCTTATCCGCGGCAGGGAGGGATGGCTACACCTCC. It is translated as CASSLSAAGRDGYTS.

This chain uses TRBV6-1 with TRBJ2-1, with 11 positions matching TRBD2. The CDR3 has 15 residues. Germline V gene sequence: CDR1 MNHNS, CDR2 SASEGT. The V segment lost 5 bases and the J segment 6 bases; nucleotides outside the gene matches: 6. CDR3 nucleotide sequence: TGTGCCAGCAGTCCCGACGGGACTAGCGGCAATGAGCAGTTCTTC. It translates to CASSPDGTSGNEQFF.

This clonotype was seen ten or more times. The genes are TRBV12-3 or TRBV12-4 and TRBJ2-5, with TRBD2 identical over 7 bases. V trimming: 3 bases; J trimming: 5 bases; junction bases outside the gene matches: 3. The CDR3 has 13 residues. CDR3 nucleotide sequence: TGTGCCAGCAGTTTCGGACTAGTTGAGACCCAGTACTTC. It encodes CASSFGLVETQYF.

This clonotype was found many times. The gene calls are TRBV6-1 and TRBJ1-2, with 11 bases matching TRBD1. The CDR3 is 15 amino acids. V shed 5 bases and J 8 bases; nucleotides not matched to a gene: 10. CDR1 MNHNS and CDR2 SASEGT come from the germline V gene. DNA for the CDR3: TGTGCCAGCAGTCTCGGGACAGGGGGGACAGCGGGCTACACCTTC. It translates to CASSLGTGGTAGYTF.

There are many counts of this clonotype. The chain joins TRBV28 to TRBJ1-1, with TRBD1 identical over 9 bases. This CDR3 region has 14 residues. CDR1 is MDHEN, CDR2 SYDVKM, per germline. V trimming: 6 bases; J trimming: 5 bases; junction bases outside the gene matches: 7. The CDR3 region is CASSYRGRDTEAFF. DNA of the CDR3: TGTGCCAGCAGCTACAGGGGGCGCGATACTGAAGCTTTCTTT.

This clonotype was counted ten times or more. The J gene is TRBJ1-2, the V gene TRBV3-1; D unresolved. This CDR3 comprises 14 residues. Germline V gene lookup returns CDR1 LGHDT and CDR2 YNNKEL (reference sequence). V was trimmed by 1 base and J by 4 bases, leaving 10 bases between them. The CDR3 spells CASSQGAVGYGYTF. The CDR3 DNA reads TGTGCCAGCAGCCAAGGGGCGGTTGGCTATGGCTACACCTTC.

The chain employs TRBV5-1 and TRBJ1-1, with TRBD1 matching over 7 bases. Germline trimming cut 4 bases from V and 1 base from J; bases unmatched to any gene: 10. Germline loops: CDR1 SGHRS, CDR2 YFSETQ. The CDR3 extends over 16 amino acids. The CDR3 bases are TGCGCCAGCAGCGCCGGGACAGCCACCGCGAACACTGAAGCTTTCTTT. Its protein product is CASSAGTATANTEAFF.

This clonotype was found many times. This chain connects TRBV15 to TRBJ1-5, with a possible D match to TRBD1 (5 bases). Germline values: CDR1 LNHNV, CDR2 YYDKDF (reference sequence). V was shortened by 1 base and J by 2 bases, with 21 bases between the two germline ends. The CDR3 loop spans 19 amino acids. The CDR3 protein is CATSRGSRGGIGGNQPQHF. DNA for the CDR3: TGTGCCACCAGCAGAGGGTCCCGGGGGGGGATCGGAGGCAATCAGCCCCAGCATTTT.

J is TRBJ1-2 and V is TRBV6-1; tentative D call: TRBD1 (5 bases). The CDR3 extends over 16 amino acids. Looked up from germline, CDR1 is MNHNS and CDR2 is SASEGT. The germline V and J ends were trimmed by 5 bases and 8 bases, with 24 bases remaining between them. The CDR3 region is CASSPHGTPTNGGYTF. In nucleotides, the CDR3 is TGTGCCAGCAGTCCACACGGGACCCCAACGAACGGGGGCTACACCTTC.

The gene calls are TRBV20-1 and TRBJ2-1; 9 positions match TRBD2. The CDR3 length is 14 residues. V lost 1 base and J lost 2; bases outside the gene matches: 0. In germline, CDR1 is DFQATT, CDR2 SNEGSKA (reference sequence). CDR3 sequence reads: CSARGGGAYNEQFF. The DNA for the CDR3 is TGCAGTGCTAGAGGCGGGGGGGCCTACAATGAGCAGTTCTTC.

This clonotype was found once. The rearrangement uses TRBV7-6 and TRBJ2-3, with 8 bases fitting TRBD2. The J segment lost 0 bases and the V segment lost 4 bases, leaving 6 bases of the junction unmatched. Germline loops: CDR1 SGHVS, CDR2 FNYEAQ. The CDR3 runs 16 residues. CDR3 DNA: TGTGCCAGCAGCTCCGGGGGGGGGACCAGCACAGATACGCAGTATTTT. Its protein product is CASSSGGGTSTDTQYF.

This clonotype was picked up many times. The chain links TRBV6-1 to TRBJ2-7; no reliable D call. The CDR3 is 13 residues long. Trimming pared 7 bases from V and 0 bases from J, leaving 10 bases between. Germline V gene sequence: CDR1 MNHNS, CDR2 SASEGT. The CDR3 region is CASMRLNSYEQYF. CDR3 bases: TGTGCCAGCATGCGCCTCAACTCCTACGAGCAGTACTTC.

This clonotype was recorded at least ten times. The chain is built from TRBV7-8 and TRBJ2-5; D unresolved. The CDR3 spans 12 residues. The germline V gene encodes CDR1 SGHVS and CDR2 FQNEAQ. The ends were cut back, 5 bases at V and 5 bases at J, with 9 bases in the middle. The CDR3 region has the DNA TGTGCCAGCAGCACCCCCTGGGAGACCCAGTACTTC. Its translation is CASSTPWETQYF.

This sequence joins TRBV20-1 and TRBJ2-3; D possibly uses TRBD1 or TRBD2 (5 bases each). In germline, CDR1 is DFQATT, CDR2 SNEGSKA (reference sequence). V shed 3 bases and J shed 3 bases, with 13 bases lying between them. The CDR3 totals 14 residues. The CDR3 nucleotides are TGCAGTGCTAGTTCGGGGCTGAAGACAGATACGCAGTATTTT. Translated: CSASSGLKTDTQYF.

The table lists this clonotype with a few counts. This sequence joins TRBV6-1 and TRBJ1-5; 10 bases align to TRBD1. Germline V CDR1 and CDR2: MNHNS, SASEGT. The CDR3 spans 14 residues. V shed 7 bases, J shed 5 bases, and the junction held 5 bases outside the gene matches. The CDR3 sequence is CASTGTGVDQPQHF. The CDR3 DNA follows: TGTGCCAGCACCGGGACAGGGGTTGATCAGCCCCAGCATTTT.

This clonotype was observed many times. This chain links TRBV2 with TRBJ2-1; perhaps TRBD2 as D (6 bases). Germline lookup yields CDR1 SNHLY and CDR2 FYNNEI. This CDR3 has 11 residues. Trimming cost V 11 bases and J 10 bases, with 15 bases left between them. The CDR3 DNA follows: TGTGCCCTTGGGGGGACGGGGGAGCAGTTCTTC. This encodes CALGGTGEQFF.

This clonotype was recorded many times. This chain links TRBV2 with TRBJ1-1; no firm D call. This CDR3 is 12 amino acids long. V dropped 10 bases and J dropped 1 base, with 10 bases sitting between them. Germline values: CDR1 SNHLY, CDR2 FYNNEI. CDR3 sequence: CANSASNTEAFF. The CDR3 nucleotides read TGTGCCAACTCCGCGTCGAACACTGAAGCTTTCTTT.

V usage is TRBV20-1 and J usage is TRBJ1-5; possibly TRBD1 for D (6 bases). The CDR3 is made up of 13 amino acids. Between the trimmed V and J ends, which lost 6 bases and 2 bases, there was a span of 11 bases. Germline values: CDR1 DFQATT, CDR2 SNEGSKA (reference sequence). The CDR3: CSAVGGGNQPQHF. Here the CDR3 DNA reads TGCAGTGCCGTGGGGGGCGGCAATCAGCCCCAGCATTTT.

This clonotype was detected ten times or more. V gene TRBV7-9 combines with J gene TRBJ2-3, with D hard to call. This CDR3 comprises 16 residues. V lost 2 bases and J lost 0, with 12 bases in between. Germline CDR1 is SEHNR and CDR2 is FQNEAQ (reference sequence). CDR3 in DNA: TGTGCCAGCAGCTTAACGTATGGCGGTAGCACAGATACGCAGTATTTT. Protein: CASSLTYGGSTDTQYF.

In its sample, this clonotype was seen a few times. The gene calls are TRBV10-2 and TRBJ1-2; a weak D match, TRBD1 (6 bases). The germline V gene has CDR1 WSHSY and CDR2 SAAADI. The V end lost 3 bases, the J end lost 0 bases, and 8 bases lay between the germline ends. This CDR3 has 14 amino acids. The chain's CDR3 is CASSEDRPNYGYTF. The CDR3 DNA reads as TGCGCCAGCAGTGAAGACAGGCCTAACTATGGCTACACCTTC.

V and J are TRBV6-1 and TRBJ2-7; D is possibly TRBD1 or TRBD2 (5 bases each). V was cut by 0 bases and J by 1 base, with 7 bases left in between. Per the germline V gene, CDR1 is MNHNS and CDR2 is SASEGT. The CDR3 loop spans 14 amino acids. The CDR3 sequence is CASSEAGESYEQYF. The CDR3 nucleotides are TGTGCCAGCAGTGAAGCGGGGGAATCCTACGAGCAGTACTTC.

This clonotype was observed at least ten times. V gene TRBV2 combines with J gene TRBJ1-2, with 10 bases aligning to TRBD1. The CDR3 loop spans 17 amino acids. Germline V gene data show CDR1 as SNHLY and CDR2 as FYNNEI. After removal of 3 bases from V and 3 bases from J, the junction contained 10 bases not matched to a gene. The CDR3 DNA reads TGTGCCAGCAGTGATATATCGCGGGACAGGGGCGACTATGGCTACACCTTC. Protein product: CASSDISRDRGDYGYTF.

The chain links TRBV7-3 to TRBJ2-3; 7 nucleotides line up with TRBD2. Looked up from germline, CDR1 is SGHTA and CDR2 is FQGTGA. V gave up 1 base and J gave up 6 bases; unmatched junction bases: 7. There are 15 residues in the CDR3. This chain's CDR3 is CASSLRGGVRDTQYF. DNA for the CDR3: TGTGCCAGCAGCTTAAGGGGGGGGGTTCGGGATACGCAGTATTTT.

The chain uses TRBV15 and TRBJ1-2; no reliable D call. Trimming left V 1 base short and J 2 bases short, with 8 bases between. The CDR3 is 14 residues long. Germline loops: CDR1 LNHNV, CDR2 YYDKDF (reference sequence). CDR3 amino acids: CATSRGPENYGYTF. The CDR3 coding sequence is TGTGCCACCAGCAGAGGCCCAGAGAACTATGGCTACACCTTC.

This clonotype has at least ten counts. This chain links TRBV12-3 or TRBV12-4 with TRBJ2-4; 11 bases are a match to TRBD1. The CDR3 spans 17 residues. V lost 5 bases and J lost 0; bases outside the gene matches: 6. The chain's CDR3 is CASSIGQGAIAKNIQYF. In DNA, the CDR3 is TGTGCCAGCAGTATAGGACAGGGGGCAATAGCCAAAAACATTCAGTACTTC.

This clonotype was observed a few times. The V gene is TRBV7-3, the J gene TRBJ2-5; 16 bases line up with TRBD2. Trimming took 5 bases from V and 9 from J; bases not matched to a gene: 6. In germline, CDR1 is SGHTA, CDR2 FQGTGA. The CDR3 totals 15 residues. In DNA, the CDR3 is TGTGCCAGCAGCGAAACCGGGACTAGCGGGGGGGCCCAGTACTTC. Encoded protein: CASSETGTSGGAQYF.

J is TRBJ2-5 and V is TRBV28; TRBD1 matches 11 bases. CDR3 length equals 16 residues. Germline lookup yields CDR1 MDHEN and CDR2 SYDVKM. Losses at the gene ends were 5 bases for V and 5 bases for J; bases not matched to a gene: 10. The CDR3: CASSLRTGGFLETQYF. The CDR3 nucleotides read TGTGCCAGCAGTCTCAGGACAGGGGGCTTCTTGGAGACCCAGTACTTC.

This chain connects TRBV13 to TRBJ2-7; 9 bases fit TRBD1. The germline CDR1 and CDR2 sequences are PRHDT and FYEKMQ (reference sequence). This CDR3 region has 15 residues. The V segment lost 4 bases and the J segment 5 bases; nucleotides outside the gene matches: 9. This CDR3 is CASSWWDRATNEQYF. The DNA of the CDR3 is TGTGCCAGCAGCTGGTGGGACAGGGCGACGAACGAGCAGTACTTC.